Each of the 28 T cell receptor beta chains below was sequenced from the same sample in a study of shared clonotypes between healthy human individuals. Sequenced by immunoSEQ multiplex PCR; TCRdb stores in-frame clones only, minus some. The data hold hundreds of thousands of clones, with around two thirds observed a single time. What was sequenced was memory CD4+ T cells sorted from blood. Documented subset: CD45RA-negative fraction. Source of these receptors: a young woman in good health.

This clone has just a few counts. The chain employs TRBV29-1 and TRBJ1-4; D unresolved. Germline values: CDR1 SQVTM, CDR2 ANQGSEA. The CDR3 has 11 residues. With 4 bases removed from V and 7 bases from J, the gap between germline ends came to 7 bases. The CDR3 bases are TGCAGCGTTGCCGAGGGTGAAAAACTGTTTTTT. Amino acids: CSVAEGEKLFF. The full variable domain, rest sourced from reference TRBV29-1 and TRBJ1-4, is SAVISQKPSRDICQRGTSLTIQCQVDSQVTMMFWYRQQPGQSLTLIATANQGSEATYESGFVIDKFPISRPNLTFSTLTVSNMSPEDSSIYLCSVAEGEKLFFGSGTQLSVL.

This clone has more than one count but fewer than ten. The chain carries TRBV6-5 and TRBJ2-1, with 11 positions matching TRBD2. Losses at the gene ends were 6 bases for V and 10 bases for J; bases not matched to a gene: 11. Per germline, CDR1 MNHEY and CDR2 SVGAGI. This CDR3 region has 15 residues. CDR3 amino acids: CASRSELAGAREQFF. The DNA of the CDR3 is TGTGCCAGCAGATCGGAACTAGCGGGAGCTCGAGAGCAGTTCTTC.

This clone was found once. V and J are TRBV6-6 and TRBJ2-7, with D perhaps TRBD1 (5 bases). Germline V gene lookup returns CDR1 MNHNY and CDR2 SVGAGI (reference sequence). This CDR3 is 14 amino acids long. V lost 5 bases and J 7 bases, leaving 18 bases between the germline ends. This CDR3 reads CASSLQVTWWEQYF. In nucleotides, the CDR3 is TGTGCCAGCAGTCTACAGGTAACCTGGTGGGAGCAGTACTTC.

This clone was seen a single time. With a far larger clone one base away, a read error is the likely cause. The same CDR3 also results from other DNA sequences found in this sample. This chain connects TRBV5-1 to TRBJ2-1; 9 bases match TRBD2. CDR1 is SGHRS and CDR2 is YFSETQ in the germline V gene. V lost 4 bases and J lost 3; bases outside the gene matches: 5. The CDR3 is 15 amino acids. The CDR3 region has the DNA TGCGCCAGCAGCGTTTCTAGCGGGAACTACAATGAGCAGTTCTTC. It specifies CASSVSSGNYNEQFF.

The chain couples TRBV15 to TRBJ2-1; D may be TRBD1 (6 bases). The CDR3 sequence is 12 residues long. The germline V gene encodes CDR1 LNHNV and CDR2 YYDKDF (reference sequence). V was cut by 1 base and J by 12 bases, with 10 bases left in between. CDR3 protein: CATSRAQGRQFF. As DNA, the CDR3 is TGTGCCACCAGCAGAGCTCAGGGGAGGCAGTTCTTC.

V and J are TRBV19 and TRBJ2-3; unclear D gene. The CDR3 totals 13 residues. V lost 3 bases to trimming and J lost 0 bases, with 4 bases between them. CDR1 and CDR2 from the germline V gene are LNHDA and SQIVND (reference sequence). The CDR3: CASSIPSTDTQYF. The CDR3 nucleotides are TGTGCCAGTAGTATCCCTAGCACAGATACGCAGTATTTT.

This clone was recorded many times. V is TRBV18 and J is TRBJ1-2; TRBD1 matches at 9 bases. Trimming cost V 0 bases and J 4 bases; bases outside gene matches: 6. CDR1 and CDR2 (germline): KGHSH, LQKENI. The CDR3 consists of 16 residues. The CDR3 sequence: CASSPPDRGLSYGYTF. CDR3 nucleotides: TGTGCCAGCTCACCACCGGACAGGGGCCTTAGCTATGGCTACACCTTC.

This sequence joins TRBV28 and TRBJ1-4, with D unclear. In germline, CDR1 is MDHEN, CDR2 SYDVKM. CDR3 size: 14 residues. Trimming took 4 bases from V and 6 from J, leaving 12 bases between them. CDR3 coding DNA: TGTGCCAGCAGTTGGGTCGCGGAGTATGAAAAACTGTTTTTT. Encoded protein: CASSWVAEYEKLFF.

This rearrangement joins TRBV6-6 to TRBJ1-2; no firm D call. This CDR3 is built from 13 residues. V was clipped by 6 bases and J by 3 bases, with 11 bases between them. Germline CDR1 reads MNHNY; CDR2 reads SVGAGI (reference sequence). In nucleotides, the CDR3 is TGTGCCAGCAGCCACCAGGAGGACTATGGCTACACCTTC. It translates to CASSHQEDYGYTF.

This clone was observed a handful of times. The rearrangement joins TRBV5-4 to TRBJ1-1; D is ambiguous. V was clipped by 4 bases and J by 6 bases, with 16 bases between them. There are 14 residues in the CDR3. CDR1 is SGHNT, CDR2 YYREEE, per germline (reference sequence). In DNA, the CDR3 is TGTGCCAGCAGCCCCAACGTCGGAGGCGCTGAAGCTTTCTTT. Protein product: CASSPNVGGAEAFF.

The chain links TRBV10-1 to TRBJ2-7, with 10 bases matching TRBD2. V was clipped by 3 bases and J by 4 bases; unmatched bases: 12. Looked up from germline, CDR1 is WNHNN and CDR2 is SYGVQD (reference sequence). CDR3 length: 17 amino acids. CDR3 residues: CASSDSGASGSLYEQYF. Here the CDR3 DNA reads TGCGCCAGCAGTGATTCGGGTGCTAGCGGGAGCCTGTACGAGCAGTACTTC.

Points on this clone: The sample holds other DNA sequences that translate to the same CDR3. The chain links TRBV28 to TRBJ2-7, with no clear D. The germline CDR1 and CDR2 sequences are MDHEN and SYDVKM. This CDR3 has 12 residues. V lost 3 bases to trimming and J lost 1 base, with 4 bases between them. The CDR3 loop reads CASSLWSYEQYF. The CDR3 bases are TGTGCCAGCAGTTTGTGGTCCTACGAGCAGTACTTC.

This clone turned up a few times. The gene calls are TRBV11-2 and TRBJ2-2, with D unclear. V lost 5 bases and J lost 6, with 16 bases in between. Germline V gives CDR1 SGHAT, CDR2 FQNNGV. CDR3 length: 15 amino acids. The DNA of the CDR3 is TGTGCCAGCAGCAGAACGGTGGGTGGATCCGGGGAGCTGTTTTTT. Translating gives CASSRTVGGSGELFF.

The chain links TRBV10-3 to TRBJ1-5, with 7 bases identical to TRBD1. CDR3 length equals 17 residues. The junction had 10 bases not matched to a gene; V was cut back by 5 bases and J by 0 bases. In germline, CDR1 is ENHRY, CDR2 SYGVKD. CDR3 in DNA: TGTGCCATCAGTCAGGGAAAGGGGGCGGATAGCAATCAGCCCCAGCATTTT. As protein: CAISQGKGADSNQPQHF.

The genes are TRBV28 and TRBJ2-7, with no clear D. Deletions cut 4 bases from V and 1 base from J, with 11 bases between. The germline CDR1 and CDR2 sequences are MDHEN and SYDVKM. The CDR3 runs 14 residues. The CDR3 is CASSSRWGSYEQYF. CDR3 in DNA: TGTGCCAGCAGTTCTCGGTGGGGATCCTACGAGCAGTACTTC. The full variable domain, its missing parts supplied by reference TRBV28 and TRBJ2-7, is DVKVTQSSRYLVKRTGEKVFLECVQDMDHENMFWYRQDPGLGLRLIYFSYDVKMKEKGDIPEGYSVSREKKERFSLILESASTNQTSMYLCASSSRWGSYEQYFGPGTRLTVT.

This clone showed up just a few times. The chain is built from TRBV2 and TRBJ1-4; no definite D call. Per germline, CDR1 SNHLY and CDR2 FYNNEI. The V end lost 6 bases, the J end lost 1 base, and 9 bases lay between the germline ends. The CDR3 sequence is 14 residues long. CDR3 sequence (DNA): TGTGCCAGCAGCCTTAGTGGAACTAATGAAAAACTGTTTTTT. Protein product: CASSLSGTNEKLFF.

J is TRBJ2-3 and V is TRBV19; 14 bases fit TRBD2. The CDR3 covers 17 residues. Germline CDR1 and CDR2: LNHDA and SQIVND (reference sequence). The junction had 7 bases not matched to a gene; V was cut back by 4 bases and J by 4 bases. The CDR3 sequence is CASSKGTSGRVADTQYF. The DNA for the CDR3 is TGTGCCAGTAGTAAAGGGACTAGCGGGAGAGTGGCAGATACGCAGTATTTT.

This chain uses TRBV18 with TRBJ2-1, with D perhaps given as TRBD1 or TRBD2 (5 bases each). Trimming stripped 8 bases from V and 4 bases from J, with 9 bases between. CDR3 length equals 12 residues. Looked up from germline, CDR1 is KGHSH and CDR2 is LQKENI. The CDR3 protein is CASGTQYNEQFF. CDR3 coding DNA: TGTGCCAGCGGGACGCAGTACAATGAGCAGTTCTTC.

This chain connects TRBV7-9 to TRBJ2-1, with 13 positions matching TRBD2. The CDR3 consists of 17 residues. Losses at the gene ends were 0 bases for V and 6 bases for J; bases not matched to a gene: 5. CDR1 is SEHNR, CDR2 FQNEAQ, per germline (reference sequence). Here the CDR3 reads CASSLAPLAGGGNEQFF. CDR3 DNA: TGTGCCAGCAGCTTAGCCCCACTAGCGGGAGGGGGCAATGAGCAGTTCTTC. Together with reference TRBV7-9 and TRBJ2-1, the CDR3 gives the full variable domain: DTGVSQNPRHKITKRGQNVTFRCDPISEHNRLYWYRQTLGQGPEFLTYFQNEAQLEKSRLLSDRFSAERPKGSFSTLEIQRTEQGDSAMYLCASSLAPLAGGGNEQFFGPGTRLTVL.

For the CDR3, the DNA is TGTGCTAGTGGTTTGGTTAAACAGACGGACTACGAGCAGTACTTC. Its translation is CASGLVKQTDYEQYF. The V call is TRBV12-5, the J call TRBJ2-7; no clear D. The CDR3 runs 15 residues. Looked up from germline, CDR1 is LGHNT and CDR2 is FRNRAP. V lost 0 bases to trimming and J lost 3 bases, with 12 bases between them.

This clone was recorded at least ten times. The chain carries TRBV13 and TRBJ2-7; D possibly corresponds to TRBD2 (6 bases). Trimming shortened V by 1 base and J by 3 bases, and 19 bases separated the two germline ends. This CDR3 spans 17 amino acids. Germline CDR1 reads PRHDT; CDR2 reads FYEKMQ (reference sequence). The CDR3 sequence is CASSLVSSGGVYYEQYF. For the CDR3, the DNA is TGTGCCAGCAGCTTAGTTTCGTCTGGCGGGGTATACTACGAGCAGTACTTC.

This clone appeared a single time. Other DNA sequences in this specimen translate into the identical CDR3. This rearrangement joins TRBV5-1 to TRBJ2-7; 8 positions agree with TRBD2. This CDR3 has 14 residues. V shed 1 base and J 2 bases; nucleotides not matched to a gene: 2. Germline V gives CDR1 SGHRS, CDR2 YFSETQ. CDR3 sequence reads: CASSLTSGPYEQYF. CDR3 bases: TGCGCCAGCAGCTTGACTAGCGGACCCTACGAGCAGTACTTC. Variable domain in full (rest from reference TRBV5-1 and TRBJ2-7): KAGVTQTPRYLIKTRGQQVTLSCSPISGHRSVSWYQQTPGQGLQFLFEYFSETQRNKGNFPGRFSGRQFSNSRSEMNVSTLELGDSALYLCASSLTSGPYEQYFGPGTRLTVT.

This clone was seen a single time. The chain combines TRBV5-1 with TRBJ2-4, with D possibly TRBD2 on 6 matching bases. Between the trimmed V and J ends, which lost 4 bases and 7 bases, there was a span of 18 bases. The germline CDR1 and CDR2 sequences are SGHRS and YFSETQ. The CDR3 covers 15 residues. The chain's CDR3 is CASSQALAGTNIQYF. The CDR3, as DNA: TGCGCCAGCAGCCAGGCCCTGGCGGGGACCAACATTCAGTACTTC.

The rearrangement joins TRBV5-8 to TRBJ2-3; D perhaps matches TRBD2 (5 bases). The V gene lost 6 bases and the J gene lost 1 base, with 18 bases spanning the gap. Looked up from germline, CDR1 is SGHTS and CDR2 is YDEGEE. The length of the CDR3 is 16 residues. The CDR3 coding sequence is TGTGCCAGCACGCAGAACGGTCGGCGGGGCACAGATACGCAGTATTTT. Encoded protein: CASTQNGRRGTDTQYF. Supplemented by reference TRBV5-8 and TRBJ2-3, the full variable domain reads EAGVTQSPTHLIKTRGQQATLRCSPISGHTSVYWYQQALGLGLQFLLWYDEGEERNRGNFPPRFSGRQFPNYSSELNVNALELEDSALYLCASTQNGRRGTDTQYFGPGTRLTVL.

A remark on this clone: Other DNA sequences in the sample encode the same CDR3. J is TRBJ2-5 and V is TRBV5-1, with 7 bases aligning to TRBD1. The J segment lost 4 bases and the V segment lost 4 bases, leaving 7 bases of the junction unmatched. Germline CDR1 and CDR2: SGHRS and YFSETQ. The CDR3 loop spans 14 amino acids. The CDR3 nucleotides are TGCGCCAGCAGCCCAGGGACAGAGGGAGAGACCCAGTACTTC. Protein sequence: CASSPGTEGETQYF.

J is TRBJ2-7 and V is TRBV19; D call uncertain. Germline V gives CDR1 LNHDA, CDR2 SQIVND (reference sequence). Trimming took off 5 bases at V and 2 bases at J, with 10 bases between the two ends. This CDR3 comprises 13 residues. The CDR3 protein is CASSWQSTYEQYF. The DNA for the CDR3 is TGTGCCAGTAGTTGGCAGAGTACCTACGAGCAGTACTTC.

The V gene is TRBV29-1, the J gene TRBJ2-4; D uncertain. The V gene lost 7 bases and the J gene lost 0 bases, with 13 bases spanning the gap. This CDR3 spans 14 amino acids. Germline V CDR1 and CDR2: SQVTM, ANQGSEA. CDR3 sequence reads: CSAVGRLAKNIQYF. The CDR3 DNA reads as TGCAGCGCCGTGGGTCGACTAGCCAAAAACATTCAGTACTTC.

This clone has a handful of counts. The J gene is TRBJ1-1, the V gene TRBV29-1; D remains ambiguous. The CDR3 extends over 15 amino acids. Germline CDR1 and CDR2: SQVTM and ANQGSEA. With 6 bases removed from V and 4 bases from J, the gap between germline ends came to 21 bases. Here the CDR3 reads CSVFKGGRAGTEAFF. The DNA of the CDR3 is TGCAGCGTCTTCAAGGGAGGTAGGGCGGGCACTGAAGCTTTCTTT.